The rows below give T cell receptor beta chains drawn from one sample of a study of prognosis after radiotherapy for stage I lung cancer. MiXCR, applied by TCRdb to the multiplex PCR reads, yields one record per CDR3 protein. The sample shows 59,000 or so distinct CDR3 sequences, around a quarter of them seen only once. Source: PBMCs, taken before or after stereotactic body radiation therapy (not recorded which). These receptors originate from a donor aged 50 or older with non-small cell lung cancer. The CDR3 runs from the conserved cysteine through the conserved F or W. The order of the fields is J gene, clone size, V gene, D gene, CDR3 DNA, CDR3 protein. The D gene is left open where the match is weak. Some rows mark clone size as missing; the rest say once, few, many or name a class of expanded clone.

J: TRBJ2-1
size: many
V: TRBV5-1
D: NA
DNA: TGCGCCAGCAGCTCTATTGTCGGGGTGCGGTACAATGAGCAGTTCTTC
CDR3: CASSSIVGVRYNEQFF

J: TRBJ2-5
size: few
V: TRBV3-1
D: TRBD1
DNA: TGTGCCAGCAGCCGTCGGACAGGGGGCGCGGAGACCCAGTACTTC
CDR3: CASSRRTGGAETQYF

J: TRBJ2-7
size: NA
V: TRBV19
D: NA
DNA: TGTTCCAGTAGTGACGGGATAGGGGATCCCTACGAGCAGTACTTC
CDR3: CSSSDGIGDPYEQYF

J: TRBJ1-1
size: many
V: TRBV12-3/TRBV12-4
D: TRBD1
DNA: TGTGCCAGCAGTCCATTGACAGGGGGGTGGGTGAACACTGAAGCTTTCTTT
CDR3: CASSPLTGGWVNTEAFF

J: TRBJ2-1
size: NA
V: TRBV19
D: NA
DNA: TGTGCCAGTAGTATAGGATTGTGGCGGTGGAGCTCCTACAATGAGCAGTTCTTC
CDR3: CASSIGLWRWSSYNEQFF

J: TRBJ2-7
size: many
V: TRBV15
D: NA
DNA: TGTGCCACCAGCAGAGTCGCAGGACCCTACGAGCAGTACTTC
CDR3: CATSRVAGPYEQYF

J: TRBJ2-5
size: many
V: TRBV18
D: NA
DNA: TGTGCCAGCTCACCCGGGTCAAAAGAGACCCAGTACTTC
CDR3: CASSPGSKETQYF

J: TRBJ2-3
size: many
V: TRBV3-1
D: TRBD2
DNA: TGTGCCAGCAGCCTGACTAGCGGGGCTAGCACAGATACGCAGTATTTT
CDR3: CASSLTSGASTDTQYF

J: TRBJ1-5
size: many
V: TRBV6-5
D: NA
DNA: TGTGCCAGCAGTTACGGGGACCACTGGCGGGTTAGCAATCAGCCCCAGCATTTT
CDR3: CASSYGDHWRVSNQPQHF

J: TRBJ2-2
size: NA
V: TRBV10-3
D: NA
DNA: TGTGCCATCAGTGGTTTCGACACCTGGGAGCTGTTTTTT
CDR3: CAISGFDTWELFF

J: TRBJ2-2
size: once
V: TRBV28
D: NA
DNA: TGTACCAGCAGTTTGTTTAGCGCGTGGACCGGGGAGCTGTTTTTT
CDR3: CTSSLFSAWTGELFF

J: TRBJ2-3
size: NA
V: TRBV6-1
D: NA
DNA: TGTGCCAGCCGCGGGTACACAGATATGCAGTATTTT
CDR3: CASRGYTDMQYF

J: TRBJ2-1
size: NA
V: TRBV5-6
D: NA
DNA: TGTGCCAGCAGCTCGGGTCTCGGGGGTTCCTACAATGAGCAGTTCTTC
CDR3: CASSSGLGGSYNEQFF

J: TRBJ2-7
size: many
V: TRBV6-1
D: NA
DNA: TGTGCCAGCAGTACTTTGGACAGACGGAGCTACGAGCAGTACTTC
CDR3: CASSTLDRRSYEQYF

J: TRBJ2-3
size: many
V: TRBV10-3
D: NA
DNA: TGTGCCATCAGTGGAGAGGGGATAACAGATACGCAGTATTTT
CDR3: CAISGEGITDTQYF

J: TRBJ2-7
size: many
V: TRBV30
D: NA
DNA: TGTGCCTGGAGTGTAAGAGGGCGCGAGCAGTACTTC
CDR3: CAWSVRGREQYF

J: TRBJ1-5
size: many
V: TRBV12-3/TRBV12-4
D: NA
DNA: TGTGCCAGCAGCCTTGGGACCGGGGGCAATCAGCCCCAGCATTTT
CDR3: CASSLGTGGNQPQHF

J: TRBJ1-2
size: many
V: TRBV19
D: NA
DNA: TGTGCCAGTAGTCCATGGGACGGAACGTATGGCTACACCTTC
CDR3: CASSPWDGTYGYTF

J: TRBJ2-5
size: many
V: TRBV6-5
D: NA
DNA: TGTGCCAGCAGTTACAAGGGGGGTCAAGAGACCCAGTACTTC
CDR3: CASSYKGGQETQYF

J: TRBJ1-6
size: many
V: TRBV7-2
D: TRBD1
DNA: TGTGCCAGCAGCACTCGACAGGGTTTGAGTAATTCACCCCTCCACTTT
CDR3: CASSTRQGLSNSPLHF

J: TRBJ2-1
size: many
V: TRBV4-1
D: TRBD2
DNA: TGCGCCAGCAGCCAAGCGGGACTAGCGGGGGGGAAGCAGTTCTTC
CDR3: CASSQAGLAGGKQFF

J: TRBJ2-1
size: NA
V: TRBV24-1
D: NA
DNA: TGTGCCACCAGTGATAGGAAAGGGTTGAATGGGCAGTTCTTC
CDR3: CATSDRKGLNGQFF

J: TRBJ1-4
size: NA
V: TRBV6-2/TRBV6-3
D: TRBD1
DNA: TGTGCCAGCAGTTCTAAGGAGGACAGGGTTGAAAAACTGCTTTTT
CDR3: CASSSKEDRVEKLLF

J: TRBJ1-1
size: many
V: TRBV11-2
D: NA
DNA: TGTGCCAGCAGCTTTCAGGGGAACACTGAAGCTTTCTTT
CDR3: CASSFQGNTEAFF

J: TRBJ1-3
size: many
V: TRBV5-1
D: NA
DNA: TGCGCCAGCAGCACGGGAGGGGGGACCTCTGGAAACACCATATATTTT
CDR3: CASSTGGGTSGNTIYF

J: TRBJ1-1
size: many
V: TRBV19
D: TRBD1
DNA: TGTGCCAGTAGTTCACAGGGGAAGGGCACTGAAGCTTTCTTT
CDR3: CASSSQGKGTEAFF

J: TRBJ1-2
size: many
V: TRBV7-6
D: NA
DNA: TGTGCCAGCAGCTTAGAAGAGGGACTCCATGGCTACACCTTC
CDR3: CASSLEEGLHGYTF

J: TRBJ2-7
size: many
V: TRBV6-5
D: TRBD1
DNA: TGTGCCAGCAGTTACTCAGCGCTCGCGGGACAGGGTTGGGGCGAGCAGTACTTC
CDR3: CASSYSALAGQGWGEQYF

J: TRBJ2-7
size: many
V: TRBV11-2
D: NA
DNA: TGTGCCAGCAGCGCCGCTGTTTTGGACTACGAGCAGTACTTC
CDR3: CASSAAVLDYEQYF

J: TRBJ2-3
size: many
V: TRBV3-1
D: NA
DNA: TGTGCCAGCAGCCAAGATTGGGCGCGCACAGATACGCAGTATTTT
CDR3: CASSQDWARTDTQYF

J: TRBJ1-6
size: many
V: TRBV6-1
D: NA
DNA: TGTGCCAGCAGCGGGGACACCAAAAATTCACCCCTCCACTTT
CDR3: CASSGDTKNSPLHF

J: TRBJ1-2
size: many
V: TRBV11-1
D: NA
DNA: TGTGCCAGCAGCTTAGCCCGGGATAACTATGGCTACACCTTC
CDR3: CASSLARDNYGYTF

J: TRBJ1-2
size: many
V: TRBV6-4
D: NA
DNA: TGTGCCAGCAGTTACTCGACCCAGGGACGGAGGGGCTACACCTTC
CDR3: CASSYSTQGRRGYTF

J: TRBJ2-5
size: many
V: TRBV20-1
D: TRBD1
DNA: TGCAGTGCTAGAGAGACAGGGATGGAGACCCAGTACTTC
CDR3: CSARETGMETQYF

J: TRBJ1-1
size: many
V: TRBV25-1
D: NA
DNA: TGTGCCAGCAGTATTCAGGGGCGGAACACTGAAGCTTTCTTT
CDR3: CASSIQGRNTEAFF

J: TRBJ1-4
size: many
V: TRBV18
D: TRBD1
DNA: TGTGCCAGCTCACCTACGACAGGGCCGAGGGAAAAACTGTTTTTT
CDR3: CASSPTTGPREKLFF

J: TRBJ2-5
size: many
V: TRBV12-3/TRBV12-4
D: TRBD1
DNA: TGTGCCAGCAGTGAAATTACAGGGGCTCGAGAGACCCAGTACTTC
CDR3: CASSEITGARETQYF

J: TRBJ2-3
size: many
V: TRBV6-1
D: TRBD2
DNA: TGTGCCAGCAGTGACCCGGGACTAGCATCAGATACGCAGTATTTT
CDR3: CASSDPGLASDTQYF

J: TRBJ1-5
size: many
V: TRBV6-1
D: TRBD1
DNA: TGTGCCAGCAGTGAAGCGACGGCTACCCTTCAGGGGGCTTGGCAGCCCCAGCATTTT
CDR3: CASSEATATLQGAWQPQHF

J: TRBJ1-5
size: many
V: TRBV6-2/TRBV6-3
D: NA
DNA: TGTGCCAGCAGTAAGTACCCCCCCGGCCGTCAGCCCCAGCATTTT
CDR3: CASSKYPPGRQPQHF

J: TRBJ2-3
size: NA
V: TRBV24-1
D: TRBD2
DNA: TGTGCCACTAACGGGGGAGGGGTAGATAGGCAGTATTTT
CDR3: CATNGGGVDRQYF

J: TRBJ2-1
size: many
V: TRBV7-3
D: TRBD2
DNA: TGTGCCAGCAGCTTAACAGGGACTAGCTCCTACAATGAGCAGTTCTTC
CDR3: CASSLTGTSSYNEQFF

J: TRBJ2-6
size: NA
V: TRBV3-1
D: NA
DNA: TGTGCCAGCAGCCAACGACGGGACTCTGGGGCCAACGTCCTGACTTTC
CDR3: CASSQRRDSGANVLTF

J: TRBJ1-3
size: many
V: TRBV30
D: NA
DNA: TGTGCCTGGAGTGTTGTTCCGGCAGTATCTGGAAACACCATATATTTT
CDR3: CAWSVVPAVSGNTIYF

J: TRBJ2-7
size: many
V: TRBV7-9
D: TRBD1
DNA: TGTGCCAGCAGCCGCGGGACAGGGTCCTCCTACGAGCAGTACTTC
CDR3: CASSRGTGSSYEQYF